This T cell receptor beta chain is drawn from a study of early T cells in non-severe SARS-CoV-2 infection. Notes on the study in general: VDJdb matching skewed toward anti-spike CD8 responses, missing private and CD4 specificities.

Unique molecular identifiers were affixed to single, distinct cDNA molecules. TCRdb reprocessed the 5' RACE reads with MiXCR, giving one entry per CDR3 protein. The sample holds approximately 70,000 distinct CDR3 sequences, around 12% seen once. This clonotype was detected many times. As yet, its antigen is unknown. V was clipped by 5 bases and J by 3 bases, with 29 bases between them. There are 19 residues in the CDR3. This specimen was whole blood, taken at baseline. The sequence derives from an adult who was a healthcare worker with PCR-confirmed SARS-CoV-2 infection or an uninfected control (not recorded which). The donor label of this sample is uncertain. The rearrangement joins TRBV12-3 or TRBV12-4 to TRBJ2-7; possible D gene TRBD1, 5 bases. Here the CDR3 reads CASSQGRQLLRSIGYEQYF. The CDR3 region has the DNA TGTGCCAGCAGTCAGGGTAGGCAGCTCCTAAGGTCAATCGGCTACGAGCAGTACTTC.